This TCR beta chain was documented in a study of Graves' ophthalmopathy and Graves' hyperthyroidism. This clonotype has at least ten counts. RNA transcripts yielded amplified TCR beta CDR3 regions. Investigators did first-round RT-PCR with HTBI primers, then second-round multiplex PCR. TCRdb reanalysed the multiplex PCR reads using MiXCR and keeps one entry per CDR3 protein. The sample has over a million distinct CDR3 sequences; about two fifths are singletons. V lost 4 bases to trimming and J lost 6 bases; unmatched junction nucleotides: 12. The CDR3 totals 14 residues. CDR1 is SQVTM and CDR2 is ANQGSEA in the germline V gene.

Sequenced: peripheral blood or thyroid tissue (not recorded which). This chain joins TRBV29-1 and TRBJ2-7; 7 bases map to TRBD2. The sequence came from an adult man with Graves' hyperthyroidism. The CDR3 spells CSVGFAGEFAEQYF. In DNA form, the CDR3 reads TGCAGCGTTGGGTTTGCGGGAGAGTTCGCCGAGCAGTACTTC.